The clone carrying this T cell receptor beta chain is a singleton in its sample. Profiling relied on immunoSEQ multiplex PCR, and the TCRdb table lists in-frame clones only, not all of them. The table records over 950,000 clones, approximately 77% of them present only once. The sample comes from a study of shared clonotypes between healthy human individuals. This CDR3 contains 20 residues. With 4 bases clipped from V and 6 bases from J, the junction kept 22 bases outside the gene matches. The clonotype was recovered from a man between 18 and 29 years old in good health. Some clones in this sample may be carry-over from other donors' samples. The chain combines TRBV23-1 with TRBJ2-7; the match to TRBD2 covers 12 bases. TRBV23-1 is recorded as an ORF, its role being uncertain. The sequenced material came from memory CD4+ T cells from PBMCs. The sample's subset: CD45RA-negative fraction. CDR3 bases: TGCGCCAGCAGTCGCCCACCGCGGACAGGGGAGACTAGCGGGAGATGCGAGCAGTACTTC. This encodes CASSRPPRTGETSGRCEQYF.